The TCR beta chain under discussion was sequenced for a study of control samples from healthy donors and cancer patients (dated by TCRdb to about 2020). The library was built by means of the immunoSEQ multiplex PCR assay. TCRdb retrieved this table from immuneACCESS and kept in-frame rearrangements only. Not all clones are present; in checked studies, unresolved V genes account for under half, and no reason is known for the remainder. The table for this sample lists more than 150,000 clones; over 90% of them were counted only once. Jointly, the top ten make up under 2.5% of the sample. From a lookup of the germline V gene (reference sequence), CDR1 and CDR2 are DFQATT and SNEGSKA. V is reduced by 1 base and J by 6 bases, leaving a spacing of 4 bases between them. Including the terminal cysteine and phenylalanine, the CDR3 comprises 11 residues. Here the CDR3 DNA is all that survives: 33 bases in frame from base 1.

A note on this clone: This receptor's antigen is unknown. No quality values exist for individual bases; no much larger clone is one base distant.

Sequencing was done on a sample of blood. This sequence uses TRBV20-1 and TRBJ2-1, with no confidently assigned D gene. The sequence derives from a man between 45 and 60 years old in good health. The CDR3 region reads CSARVPNEQFF. The bases read TGCAGTGCTAGAGTCCCCAATGAGCAGTTCTTC.